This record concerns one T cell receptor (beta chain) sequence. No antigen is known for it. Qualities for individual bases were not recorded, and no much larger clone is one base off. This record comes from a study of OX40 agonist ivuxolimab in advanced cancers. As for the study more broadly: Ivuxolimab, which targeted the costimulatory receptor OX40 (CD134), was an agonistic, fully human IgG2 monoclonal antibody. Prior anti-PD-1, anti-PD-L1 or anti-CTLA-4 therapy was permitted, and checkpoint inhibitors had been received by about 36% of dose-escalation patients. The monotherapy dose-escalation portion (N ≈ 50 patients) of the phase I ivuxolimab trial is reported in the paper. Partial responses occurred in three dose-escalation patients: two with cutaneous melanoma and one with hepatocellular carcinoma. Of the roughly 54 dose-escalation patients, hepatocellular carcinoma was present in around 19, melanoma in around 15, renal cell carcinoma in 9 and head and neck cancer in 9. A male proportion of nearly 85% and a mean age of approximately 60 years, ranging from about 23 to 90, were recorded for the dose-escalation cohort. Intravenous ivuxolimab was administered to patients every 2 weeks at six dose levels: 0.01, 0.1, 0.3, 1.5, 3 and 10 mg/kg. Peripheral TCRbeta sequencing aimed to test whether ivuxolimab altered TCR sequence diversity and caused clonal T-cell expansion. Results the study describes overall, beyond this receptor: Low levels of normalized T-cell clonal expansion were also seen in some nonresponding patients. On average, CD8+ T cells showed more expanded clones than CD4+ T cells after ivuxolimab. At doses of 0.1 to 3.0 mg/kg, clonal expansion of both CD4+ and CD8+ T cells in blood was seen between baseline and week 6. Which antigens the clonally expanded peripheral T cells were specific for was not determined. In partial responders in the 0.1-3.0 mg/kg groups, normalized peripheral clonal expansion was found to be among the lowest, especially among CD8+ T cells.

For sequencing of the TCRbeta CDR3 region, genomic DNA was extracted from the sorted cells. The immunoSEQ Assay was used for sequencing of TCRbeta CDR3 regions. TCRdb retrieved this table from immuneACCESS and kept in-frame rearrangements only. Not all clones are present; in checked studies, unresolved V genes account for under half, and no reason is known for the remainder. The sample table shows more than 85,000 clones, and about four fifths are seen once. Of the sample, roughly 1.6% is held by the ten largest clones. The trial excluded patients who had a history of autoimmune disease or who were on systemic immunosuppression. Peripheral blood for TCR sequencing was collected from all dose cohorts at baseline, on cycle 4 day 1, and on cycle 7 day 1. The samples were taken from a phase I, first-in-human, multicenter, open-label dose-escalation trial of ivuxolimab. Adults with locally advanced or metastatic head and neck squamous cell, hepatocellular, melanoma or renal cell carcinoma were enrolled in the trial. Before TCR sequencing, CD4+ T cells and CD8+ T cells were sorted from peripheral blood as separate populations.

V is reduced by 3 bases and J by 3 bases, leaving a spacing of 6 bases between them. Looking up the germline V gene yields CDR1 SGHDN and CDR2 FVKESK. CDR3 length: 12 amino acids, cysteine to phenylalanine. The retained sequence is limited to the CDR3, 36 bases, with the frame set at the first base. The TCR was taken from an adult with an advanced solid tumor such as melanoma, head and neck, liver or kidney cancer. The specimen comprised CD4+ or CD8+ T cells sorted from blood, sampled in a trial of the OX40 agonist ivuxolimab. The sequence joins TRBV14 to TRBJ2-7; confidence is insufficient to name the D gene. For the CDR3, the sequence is CASSQRNYEQYF. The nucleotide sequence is TGTGCCAGCAGCCAGAGGAACTACGAGCAGTACTTC.